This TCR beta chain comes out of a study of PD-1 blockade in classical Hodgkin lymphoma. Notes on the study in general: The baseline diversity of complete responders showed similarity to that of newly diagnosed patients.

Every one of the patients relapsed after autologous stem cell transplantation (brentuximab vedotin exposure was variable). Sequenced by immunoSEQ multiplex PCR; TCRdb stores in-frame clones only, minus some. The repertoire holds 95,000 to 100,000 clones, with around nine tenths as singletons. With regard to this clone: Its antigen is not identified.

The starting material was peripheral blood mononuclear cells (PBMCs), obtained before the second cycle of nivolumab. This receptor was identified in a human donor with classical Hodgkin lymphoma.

Here the CDR3 DNA reads TGTGCCAGTAGTACAGAAAGCTTAGCGGGGGGCGGGGAGACCCAGTACTTC. Its protein is CASSTESLAGGGETQYF. This sequence joins TRBV19 and TRBJ2-5; 10 nucleotides match TRBD2. The CDR3 has 17 amino acids. Per germline, CDR1 LNHDA and CDR2 SQIVND (reference sequence). J lost 5 bases, V lost 4 bases, and 13 bases had no gene match.